This TCR beta chain appears in the sequencing data of a study of OX40 agonist ivuxolimab in advanced cancers. CDR3 length: 17 residues. V lost 1 base and J lost 0, with 14 bases in between. Germline V gene data show CDR1 as SGDLS and CDR2 as YYNGEE. TCRdb's table, derived via immunoSEQ multiplex PCR, lists solely in-frame clones and lacks some. Seen here are 90,000 to 100,000 clones, 91% observed once, and the top ten hold 2.6%. Here the sequenced sample was CD4+ or CD8+ T cells sorted from blood, taken in a trial of the OX40 agonist ivuxolimab. The origin of this receptor is an adult with an advanced solid tumor such as melanoma, head and neck, liver or kidney cancer. V gene TRBV9 combines with J gene TRBJ2-1; D possibly corresponds to TRBD2 (5 bases). Here the CDR3 DNA reads TGTGCCAGCAGCGTAAGGCGGGCCACGAGCTCCTACAATGAGCAGTTCTTC. Amino acid sequence: CASSVRRATSSYNEQFF.